The 11 T cell receptor beta chains presented below share a single source sample, sequenced in a study of identifying expanded T cells in peripheral blood. Generated by immunoSEQ multiplex PCR, the TCRdb table keeps only in-frame clones and is missing some. The table lists 50,000 to 60,000 clones, roughly 80% of them singletons. Material for sequencing was blood. The receptors shown here come from a person between 18 and 70 years old in good health.

This clone was counted a single time. The V gene is TRBV27, the J gene TRBJ2-3; TRBD2 is a possible D gene (5 bases). Germline assignment: CDR1 MNHEY and CDR2 SMNVEV (reference sequence). This CDR3 comprises 13 residues. V gave up 4 bases and J gave up 8 bases, with 13 bases separating them. The CDR3 reads CASSWTSLGTQYF. CDR3 in DNA: TGTGCCAGCAGTTGGACTTCCCTGGGTACGCAGTATTTT.

V and J are TRBV10-3 and TRBJ2-3, with D hard to call. Germline loops: CDR1 ENHRY, CDR2 SYGVKD. V lost 7 bases to trimming and J lost 5 bases, with 7 bases between them. The CDR3 is made up of 11 amino acids. The CDR3 bases are TGTGCCATCACCTCACAAGATACGCAGTATTTT. Protein product: CAITSQDTQYF.

J is TRBJ1-6 and V is TRBV4-1, with 7 bases matching TRBD1. The J segment lost 7 bases and the V segment lost 1 base, leaving 4 bases of the junction unmatched. The CDR3 has 15 residues. Germline V gives CDR1 MGHRA, CDR2 YSYEKL. The CDR3 region has the DNA TGCGCCAGCAGCCAAGGTGACAGGGAGAATTCACCCCTCCACTTT. Its protein product is CASSQGDRENSPLHF.

The chain combines TRBV5-1 with TRBJ2-1; 7 nucleotides agree with TRBD2. V lost 4 bases, J lost 13 bases, and 11 bases stayed unmatched. CDR1 is SGHRS and CDR2 is YFSETQ in the germline V gene. The CDR3 loop spans 13 amino acids. CDR3 region: CASSASDGTTQFF. CDR3 DNA sequence: TGCGCCAGCAGCGCCTCTGACGGGACTACTCAGTTCTTC.

The chain joins TRBV7-7 to TRBJ2-5; D possibly corresponds to TRBD2 (7 bases). Germline lookup yields CDR1 SSHAT and CDR2 FNYEAQ (reference sequence). The CDR3 is 15 amino acids. The V and J ends lost 5 bases and 2 bases respectively, with 15 bases between them. In nucleotides, the CDR3 is TGTGCCAGCAGCCCCCCGGGGGGCTGGCAAGAGACCCAGTACTTC. Residues: CASSPPGGWQETQYF.

V usage is TRBV6-6 and J usage is TRBJ1-4; possibly TRBD1 for D (6 bases). Deletions cut 6 bases from V and 7 bases from J, with 18 bases between. The CDR3 extends over 15 amino acids. Germline CDR1 reads MNHNY; CDR2 reads SVGAGI (reference sequence). This CDR3 reads CASSPATGNREKLFF. CDR3 DNA: TGTGCCAGCAGCCCCGCAACAGGGAATCGTGAAAAACTGTTTTTT.

The chain uses TRBV2 and TRBJ2-1; unclear D gene. V lost 6 bases and J lost 9, with 9 bases in between. The V gene's germline CDR1 is SNHLY and CDR2 FYNNEI. The CDR3 totals 11 residues. The DNA of the CDR3 is TGTGCCAGCAGCGCCAATCTTGAGCAGTTCTTC. Its protein is CASSANLEQFF. Complete variable domain (other parts from reference TRBV2 and TRBJ2-1): EPEVTQTPSHQVTQMGQEVILRCVPISNHLYFYWYRQILGQKVEFLVSFYNNEISEKSEIFDDQFSVERPDGSNFTLKIRSTKLEDSAMYFCASSANLEQFFGPGTRLTVL.

The genes are TRBV29-1 and TRBJ2-7, with D perhaps matching TRBD1 (5 bases). V lost 4 bases and J lost 5, with 9 bases in between. From germline, CDR1 is SQVTM and CDR2 ANQGSEA. The CDR3 extends over 11 amino acids. The CDR3 spells CSVVEGDEQYF. CDR3 DNA: TGCAGCGTTGTAGAAGGGGACGAGCAGTACTTC.

V usage is TRBV7-2 and J usage is TRBJ2-7; D is uncertain. From germline, CDR1 is SGHTA and CDR2 FQGNSA. This CDR3 has 15 amino acids. The V end was cut by 1 base, the J end by 2 bases, with 12 bases between. CDR3 sequence: CASSLEPRSAYEQYF. The CDR3 bases are TGTGCCAGCAGCTTAGAACCCAGGAGTGCCTACGAGCAGTACTTC.

The DNA of the CDR3 is TGTGCCAGCAAGGAACAGGGTTACGAGCAGTACTTC. This codes for CASKEQGYEQYF. The rearrangement joins TRBV6-1 to TRBJ2-7; TRBD1 might be the D (6 bases). Trimming cost V 7 bases and J 4 bases, with 11 bases left between them. CDR3 length: 12 residues. Germline V gene data show CDR1 as MNHNS and CDR2 as SASEGT.

With regard to this clone: At the DNA level, this CDR3 is encoded by other sequences in the same sample as well. The chain employs TRBV7-2 and TRBJ2-7; D possibly corresponds to TRBD2 (6 bases). The V end lost 3 bases, the J end lost 6 bases, and 9 bases lay between the germline ends. Germline V lookup: CDR1 SGHTA, CDR2 FQGNSA. CDR3 size: 12 residues. The CDR3 loop reads CASSFTGVEQYF. DNA for the CDR3: TGTGCCAGCAGCTTCACGGGGGTCGAGCAGTACTTC. Drawing the rest from reference TRBV7-2 and TRBJ2-7, the complete variable domain is GAGVSQSPSNKVTEKGKDVELRCDPISGHTALYWYRQSLGQGLEFLIYFQGNSAPDKSGLPSDRFSAERTGGSVSTLTIQRTQQEDSAVYLCASSFTGVEQYFGPGTRLTVT.